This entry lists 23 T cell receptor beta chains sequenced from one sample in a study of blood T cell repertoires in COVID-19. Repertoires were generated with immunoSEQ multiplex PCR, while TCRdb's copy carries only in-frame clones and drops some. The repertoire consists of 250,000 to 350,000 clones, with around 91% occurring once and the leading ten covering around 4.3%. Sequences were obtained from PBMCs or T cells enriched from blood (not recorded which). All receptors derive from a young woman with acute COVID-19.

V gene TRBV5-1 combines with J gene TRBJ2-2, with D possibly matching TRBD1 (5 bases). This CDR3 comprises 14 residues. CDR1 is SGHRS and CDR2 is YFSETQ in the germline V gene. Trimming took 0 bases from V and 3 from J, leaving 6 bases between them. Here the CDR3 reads CASSLGQYTGELFF. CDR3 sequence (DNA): TGCGCCAGCAGCTTGGGACAGTACACCGGGGAGCTGTTTTTT.

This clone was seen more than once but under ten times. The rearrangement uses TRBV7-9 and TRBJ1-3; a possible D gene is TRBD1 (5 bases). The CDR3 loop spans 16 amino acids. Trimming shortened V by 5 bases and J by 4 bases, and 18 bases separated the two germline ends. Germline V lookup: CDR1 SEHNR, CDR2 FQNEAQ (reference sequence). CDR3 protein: CASSRAGRSLGNTIYF. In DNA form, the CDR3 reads TGTGCCAGCAGCCGCGCGGGACGGAGTCTGGGAAACACCATATATTTT.

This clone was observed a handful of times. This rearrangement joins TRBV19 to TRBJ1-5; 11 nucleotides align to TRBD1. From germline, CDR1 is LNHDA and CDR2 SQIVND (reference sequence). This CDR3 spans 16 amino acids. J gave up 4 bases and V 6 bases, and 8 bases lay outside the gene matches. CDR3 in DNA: TGTGCCAGTAGAAAGGACAGGGGGCCATCAAATCAGCCCCAGCATTTT. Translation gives CASRKDRGPSNQPQHF.

CDR3 residues: CASSPAGGVRTDTQYF. The CDR3 nucleotides read TGCGCCAGCAGCCCAGCGGGAGGGGTTAGGACAGATACGCAGTATTTT. The rearrangement uses TRBV5-1 and TRBJ2-3, with 10 positions matching TRBD2. The CDR3 is 16 amino acids. Germline loops: CDR1 SGHRS, CDR2 YFSETQ. The junction had 8 bases not matched to a gene; V was cut back by 4 bases and J by 3 bases.

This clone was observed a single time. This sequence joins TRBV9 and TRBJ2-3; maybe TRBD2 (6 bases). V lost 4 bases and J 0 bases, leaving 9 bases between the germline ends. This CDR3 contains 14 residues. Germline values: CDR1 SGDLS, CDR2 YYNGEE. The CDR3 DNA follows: TGTGCCAGCAGCCCCCGGGGGAGCACAGATACGCAGTATTTT. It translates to CASSPRGSTDTQYF.

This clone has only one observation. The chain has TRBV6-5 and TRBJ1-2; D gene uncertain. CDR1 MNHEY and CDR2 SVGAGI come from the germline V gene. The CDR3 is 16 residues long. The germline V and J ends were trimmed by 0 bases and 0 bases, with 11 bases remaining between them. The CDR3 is CASSYSTGIANYGYTF. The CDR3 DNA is TGTGCCAGCAGTTACTCGACGGGGATAGCTAACTATGGCTACACCTTC.

CDR3 nucleotide sequence: TGTGCCAGCAGCTCGATTCCGGGACAGGACTCCTACGAGCAGTACTTC. Protein: CASSSIPGQDSYEQYF. This chain links TRBV5-5 with TRBJ2-7, with TRBD1 matching 8 bases. After removal of 3 bases from V and 0 bases from J, the junction contained 8 bases not matched to a gene. Germline assignment: CDR1 SGHKS and CDR2 YYEKEE (reference sequence). CDR3 length: 16 residues.

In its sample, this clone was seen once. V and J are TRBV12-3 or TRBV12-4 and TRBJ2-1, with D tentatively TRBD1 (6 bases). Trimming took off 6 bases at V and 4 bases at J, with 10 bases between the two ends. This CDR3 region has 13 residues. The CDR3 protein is CASRLDSYNEQFF. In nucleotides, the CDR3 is TGTGCCAGCAGGTTGGACAGTTACAATGAGCAGTTCTTC.

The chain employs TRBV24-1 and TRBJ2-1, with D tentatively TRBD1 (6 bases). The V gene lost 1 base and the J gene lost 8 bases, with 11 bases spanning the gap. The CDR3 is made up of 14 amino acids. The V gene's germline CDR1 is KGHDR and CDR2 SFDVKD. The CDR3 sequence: CATSDFTGRYEQFF. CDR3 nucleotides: TGTGCCACCAGTGATTTCACAGGGCGGTATGAGCAGTTCTTC.

This CDR3 is CASSRSKETQYF. CDR3 in DNA: TGTGCCAGCAGTCGCAGTAAAGAGACCCAGTACTTC. The chain couples TRBV28 to TRBJ2-5; D ambiguous. CDR3 length: 12 amino acids. V shed 5 bases and J shed 3 bases, with 7 bases lying between them. Germline CDR1 reads MDHEN; CDR2 reads SYDVKM.

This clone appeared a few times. The CDR3 loop reads CASSLASSYEQYF. CDR3 nucleotides: TGTGCCAGCAGCTTAGCTAGCTCCTACGAGCAGTACTTC. The chain links TRBV13 to TRBJ2-7, with no clear D. Germline lookup yields CDR1 PRHDT and CDR2 FYEKMQ (reference sequence). CDR3 size: 13 residues. Trimming left V 1 base short and J 0 bases short, with 4 bases between.

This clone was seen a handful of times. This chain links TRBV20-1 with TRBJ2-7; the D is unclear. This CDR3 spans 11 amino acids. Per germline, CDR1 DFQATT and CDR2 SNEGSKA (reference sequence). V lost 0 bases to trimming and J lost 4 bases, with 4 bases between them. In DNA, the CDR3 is TGCAGTGCTAGAGATATGTACGAGCAGTACTTC. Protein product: CSARDMYEQYF.

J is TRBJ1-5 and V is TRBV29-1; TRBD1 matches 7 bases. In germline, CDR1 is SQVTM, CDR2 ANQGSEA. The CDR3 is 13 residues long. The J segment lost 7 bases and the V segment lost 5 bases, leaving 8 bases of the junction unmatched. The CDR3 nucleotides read TGCAGCGTTTCCGGACAGGTTGGGCAGCCCCAGCATTTT. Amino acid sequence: CSVSGQVGQPQHF.

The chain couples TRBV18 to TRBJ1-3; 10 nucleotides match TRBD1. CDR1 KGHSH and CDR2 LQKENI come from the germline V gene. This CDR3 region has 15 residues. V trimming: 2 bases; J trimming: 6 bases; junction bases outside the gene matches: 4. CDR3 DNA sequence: TGTGCCAGCTCACCATTGACAGGGGGCGAAAACACCATATATTTT. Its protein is CASSPLTGGENTIYF.

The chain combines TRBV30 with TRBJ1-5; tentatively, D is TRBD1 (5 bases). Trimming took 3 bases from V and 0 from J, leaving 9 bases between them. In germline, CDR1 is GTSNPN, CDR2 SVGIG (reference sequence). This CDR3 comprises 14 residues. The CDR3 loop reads CAWRPDSSNQPQHF. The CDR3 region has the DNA TGTGCCTGGAGGCCTGACAGTAGCAATCAGCCCCAGCATTTT.

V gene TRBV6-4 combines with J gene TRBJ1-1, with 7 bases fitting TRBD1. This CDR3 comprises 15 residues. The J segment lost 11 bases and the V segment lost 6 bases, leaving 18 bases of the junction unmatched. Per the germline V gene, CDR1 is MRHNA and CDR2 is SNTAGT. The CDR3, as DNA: TGTGCCAGCAGCGAACGCGCTACGGGACAGCCCGAGGCTTTCTTT. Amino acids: CASSERATGQPEAFF.

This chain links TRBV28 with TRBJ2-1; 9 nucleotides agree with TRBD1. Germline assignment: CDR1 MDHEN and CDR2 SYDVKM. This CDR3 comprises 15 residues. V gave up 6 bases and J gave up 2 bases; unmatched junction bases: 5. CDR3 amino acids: CASRTGQGPYNEQFF. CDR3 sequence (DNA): TGTGCCAGCAGAACGGGACAGGGTCCCTACAATGAGCAGTTCTTC.

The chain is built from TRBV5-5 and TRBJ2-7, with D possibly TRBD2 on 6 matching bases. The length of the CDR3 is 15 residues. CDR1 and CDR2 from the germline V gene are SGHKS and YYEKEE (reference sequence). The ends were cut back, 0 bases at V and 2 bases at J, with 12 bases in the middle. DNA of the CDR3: TGTGCCAGCAGCTTGGGCCCTAGCGCGACCTACGAGCAGTACTTC. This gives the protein CASSLGPSATYEQYF. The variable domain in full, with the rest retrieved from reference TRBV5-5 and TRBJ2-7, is DAGVTQSPTHLIKTRGQQVTLRCSPISGHKSVSWYQQVLGQGPQFIFQYYEKEERGRGNFPDRFSARQFPNYSSELNVNALLLGDSALYLCASSLGPSATYEQYFGPGTRLTVT.

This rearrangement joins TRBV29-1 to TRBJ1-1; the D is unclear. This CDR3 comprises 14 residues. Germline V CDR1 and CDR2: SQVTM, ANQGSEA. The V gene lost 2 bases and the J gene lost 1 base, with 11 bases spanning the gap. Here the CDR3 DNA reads TGCAGCGTTGAAAAAACAGCCTCGAACACTGAAGCTTTCTTT. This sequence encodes CSVEKTASNTEAFF.

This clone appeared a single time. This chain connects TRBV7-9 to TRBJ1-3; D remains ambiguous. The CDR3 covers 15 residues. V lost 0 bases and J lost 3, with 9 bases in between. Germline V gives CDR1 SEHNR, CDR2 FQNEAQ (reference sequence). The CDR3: CASSLAEGRGNTIYF. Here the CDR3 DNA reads TGTGCCAGCAGCTTAGCGGAGGGTCGTGGAAACACCATATATTTT. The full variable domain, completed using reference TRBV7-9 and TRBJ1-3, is DTGVSQNPRHKITKRGQNVTFRCDPISEHNRLYWYRQTLGQGPEFLTYFQNEAQLEKSRLLSDRFSAERPKGSFSTLEIQRTEQGDSAMYLCASSLAEGRGNTIYFGEGSWLTVV.

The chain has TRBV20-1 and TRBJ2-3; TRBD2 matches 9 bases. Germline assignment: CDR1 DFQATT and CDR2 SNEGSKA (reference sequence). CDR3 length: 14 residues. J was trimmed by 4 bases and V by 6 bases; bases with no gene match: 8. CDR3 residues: CSASSGSYADTQYF. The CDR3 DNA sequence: TGCAGTGCAAGTAGCGGGAGCTATGCAGATACGCAGTATTTT.

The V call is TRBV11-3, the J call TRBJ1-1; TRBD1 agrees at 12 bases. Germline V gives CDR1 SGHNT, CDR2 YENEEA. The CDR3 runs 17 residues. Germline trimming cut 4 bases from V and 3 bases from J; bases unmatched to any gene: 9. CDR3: CASSSSRDRGLYTEAFF. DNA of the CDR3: TGTGCCAGCAGCTCCTCCCGGGACAGGGGGCTGTACACTGAAGCTTTCTTT. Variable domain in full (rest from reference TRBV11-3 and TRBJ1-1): EAGVVQSPRYKIIEKKQPVAFWCNPISGHNTLYWYLQNLGQGPELLIRYENEEAVDDSQLPKDRFSAERLKGVDSTLKIQPAELGDSAVYLCASSSSRDRGLYTEAFFGQGTRLTVV.

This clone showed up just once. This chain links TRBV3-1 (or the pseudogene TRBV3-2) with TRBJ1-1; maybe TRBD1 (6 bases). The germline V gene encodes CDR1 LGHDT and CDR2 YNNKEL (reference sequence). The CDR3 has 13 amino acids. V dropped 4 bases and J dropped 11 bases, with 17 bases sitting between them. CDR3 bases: TGTGCCAGCAGCCTTCCCCCACAGGGAAGGGCTTTCTTT. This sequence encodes CASSLPPQGRAFF.